This T cell receptor (beta chain) was sequenced for a study of radiation and T cells in renal cell carcinoma. Treatment of the sample: treatment-naive control, cytoreductive nephrectomy. The patient's renal cell carcinoma had clear cell pathology. Control tumor donors were a few females and more than ten males, median age approximately 50 years. There are 13 residues in the CDR3. The germline V and J ends were trimmed by 3 bases and 7 bases, with 15 bases remaining between them. Per germline, CDR1 GTSNPN and CDR2 SVGIG (reference sequence). Method: immunoSEQ multiplex PCR; TCRdb's copy keeps in-frame clones and lacks some. The sample lists about 15,000 clones, roughly 54% occurring once.

The sample in question was tumor tissue, obtained from a patient whose treatment was nephrectomy without radiotherapy. This receptor was identified in a man aged 50-59 years with renal cell carcinoma. The chain is built from TRBV30 and TRBJ2-5; D tentatively reads TRBD1 or TRBD2 (6 bases each). The CDR3 sequence is CAWREGIQGTQYF. Written as DNA, the CDR3 is TGTGCCTGGAGGGAGGGGATACAGGGGACCCAGTACTTC.